These 30 T cell receptor beta chains came from one sample sequenced in a study of technical replicates of blood from several donors (dated by TCRdb to the late 2010s). Library creation used the immunoSEQ multiplex PCR assay. TCRdb retrieved this table from immuneACCESS and kept in-frame rearrangements only. Not all clones are present; in checked studies, unresolved V genes account for under half, and no reason is known for the remainder. The sample records fewer than 15,000 clones, just under 95% of which are singletons. Roughly 7.1% of the sample is in the top ten clones. The sequencing sample was made of PBMCs. The receptor set was obtained from a human donor in good health.

This rearrangement joins TRBV18 to TRBJ1-1, with a weak D call TRBD1 (5 bases). The CDR3 contains 14 residues. Germline CDR1 is KGHSH and CDR2 is LQKENI. Trimming cost V 3 bases and J 10 bases, with 18 bases left between them. The CDR3 DNA reads as TGTGCCAGCTCACCGGGGGAGGGGCGGTATAGAGCTTTCTTT. It yields the protein CASSPGEGRYRAFF.

This chain joins TRBV29-1 and TRBJ1-3; 10 bases agree with TRBD1. In germline, CDR1 is SQVTM, CDR2 ANQGSEA. Unmatched junction bases numbered 2, after V lost 4 bases and J lost 2 bases. CDR3 length: 14 amino acids. Here the CDR3 reads CSVAGQGAGNTIYF. In DNA form, the CDR3 reads TGCAGCGTTGCAGGACAGGGGGCTGGAAACACCATATATTTT.

Only one count was recorded for this clone. The genes are TRBV2 and TRBJ2-7, with 7 bases lining up with TRBD1. V lost 2 bases and J lost 2; bases outside the gene matches: 6. Germline V gene data show CDR1 as SNHLY and CDR2 as FYNNEI. There are 15 residues in the CDR3. As DNA, the CDR3 is TGTGCCAGCAGTGAACACAGGGGTTTCACCTACGAGCAGTACTTC. Translation: CASSEHRGFTYEQYF. The full variable domain, in which reference TRBV2 and TRBJ2-7 provide the parts outside the CDR3, is EPEVTQTPSHQVTQMGQEVILRCVPISNHLYFYWYRQILGQKVEFLVSFYNNEISEKSEIFDDQFSVERPDGSNFTLKIRSTKLEDSAMYFCASSEHRGFTYEQYFGPGTRLTVT.

This rearrangement joins TRBV5-1 to TRBJ2-1; D ambiguous. Trimming removed 2 bases from V and 0 bases from J, with 9 bases in between. In germline, CDR1 is SGHRS, CDR2 YFSETQ. The CDR3 is made up of 15 amino acids. In DNA, the CDR3 is TGCGCCAGCAGCTTCCATTCTAGCTCCTACAATGAGCAGTTCTTC. As protein: CASSFHSSSYNEQFF.

The chain employs TRBV5-1 and TRBJ1-1, with 9 bases that match TRBD1. Germline V gives CDR1 SGHRS, CDR2 YFSETQ. The CDR3 consists of 16 residues. The junction had 8 bases not matched to a gene; V was cut back by 3 bases and J by 2 bases. The CDR3 loop is CASSWGTGSGNTEAFF. The CDR3 DNA reads as TGCGCCAGCAGCTGGGGGACAGGGTCGGGAAACACTGAAGCTTTCTTT. Supplemented by reference TRBV5-1 and TRBJ1-1, the full variable domain reads KAGVTQTPRYLIKTRGQQVTLSCSPISGHRSVSWYQQTPGQGLQFLFEYFSETQRNKGNFPGRFSGRQFSNSRSEMNVSTLELGDSALYLCASSWGTGSGNTEAFFGQGTRLTVV.

This chain joins TRBV5-1 and TRBJ2-1; 16 bases align to TRBD2. Germline CDR1 reads SGHRS; CDR2 reads YFSETQ. This CDR3 has 20 residues. The ends lost 5 bases at V and 9 bases at J; junction bases unmatched: 20. CDR3 DNA: TGCGCCAGCAGTCTACTAGAGGGACTAGCGGGAGGGCGAGTGATTGGTGAGCAGTTCTTC. As protein: CASSLLEGLAGGRVIGEQFF.

The chain is built from TRBV5-1 and TRBJ1-1, with D hard to call. V was clipped by 0 bases and J by 2 bases, with 8 bases between them. Germline CDR1 SGHRS, CDR2 YFSETQ. The CDR3 has 14 amino acids. The CDR3 spells CASSLGEGNTEAFF. For the CDR3, the DNA is TGCGCCAGCAGCTTGGGGGAGGGAAACACTGAAGCTTTCTTT.

This chain joins TRBV30 and TRBJ2-1, with 13 bases identical to TRBD2. Germline CDR1 reads GTSNPN; CDR2 reads SVGIG (reference sequence). There are 19 residues in the CDR3. With 0 bases clipped from V and 6 bases from J, the junction kept 14 bases outside the gene matches. CDR3 sequence: CAWSVALTSGRAIGNEQFF. CDR3 nucleotide sequence: TGTGCCTGGAGTGTAGCCCTAACTAGCGGGAGGGCTATTGGCAATGAGCAGTTCTTC. The full variable domain, rest sourced from reference TRBV30 and TRBJ2-1, is SQTIHQWPATLVQPVGSPLSLECTVEGTSNPNLYWYRQAAGRGLQLLFYSVGIGQISSEVPQNLSASRPQDRQFILSSKKLLLSDSGFYLCAWSVALTSGRAIGNEQFFGPGTRLTVL.

CDR3 region: CAGGQRDYGYTF. CDR3 nucleotide sequence: TGTGCCGGGGGACAGCGTGACTATGGCTACACCTTC. The chain is built from TRBV30 and TRBJ1-2; 7 bases fit TRBD1. CDR1 GTSNPN and CDR2 SVGIG come from the germline V gene (reference sequence). The CDR3 runs 12 residues. V trimming: 8 bases; J trimming: 3 bases; junction bases outside the gene matches: 6.

The chain uses TRBV15 and TRBJ2-1, with D perhaps TRBD2 (6 bases). The CDR3 runs to 13 residues. CDR1 and CDR2 (germline): LNHNV, YYDKDF (reference sequence). V lost 3 bases and J lost 4, with 7 bases in between. The CDR3 region is CATSSGLYNEQFF. DNA for the CDR3: TGTGCCACCAGCAGTGGACTATACAATGAGCAGTTCTTC.

This rearrangement joins TRBV7-9 to TRBJ2-1; 12 bases are shared with TRBD2. The ends lost 3 bases at V and 8 bases at J; junction bases unmatched: 8. The CDR3 is 16 amino acids. Germline V gives CDR1 SEHNR, CDR2 FQNEAQ (reference sequence). This CDR3 reads CASSLFGLAGLDEQFF. The CDR3 DNA sequence: TGTGCCAGCAGCTTGTTTGGACTAGCGGGACTAGATGAGCAGTTCTTC.

In this sample, this clone turned up once. The chain combines TRBV28 with TRBJ2-1, with TRBD2 as a possible D gene (5 bases). The CDR3 runs 16 residues. Between the trimmed V and J ends, which lost 5 bases and 1 base, there was a span of 15 bases. Germline V CDR1 and CDR2: MDHEN, SYDVKM. In nucleotides, the CDR3 is TGTGCCAGCAGTCCTAGAGCGGTTGTTTCCTACAATGAGCAGTTCTTC. Translated, it gives CASSPRAVVSYNEQFF.

This chain links TRBV19 with TRBJ1-2, with D maybe TRBD1 (5 bases). The CDR3 length is 15 residues. Trimming pared 3 bases from V and 0 bases from J, leaving 11 bases between. Germline CDR1 is LNHDA and CDR2 is SQIVND (reference sequence). CDR3 region: CASSIQDTTNYGYTF. The CDR3 DNA reads as TGTGCCAGTAGTATCCAGGACACAACTAACTATGGCTACACCTTC.

This chain joins TRBV6-5 and TRBJ2-7, with 8 bases that match TRBD2. This CDR3 comprises 15 residues. Losses at the gene ends were 0 bases for V and 5 bases for J; bases not matched to a gene: 6. Per germline, CDR1 MNHEY and CDR2 SVGAGI. The CDR3: CASSYSAGREDEQYF. CDR3 bases: TGTGCCAGCAGTTACTCGGCGGGGCGGGAGGACGAGCAGTACTTC.

V is TRBV27 and J is TRBJ2-1; TRBD2 might be the D (5 bases). V was shortened by 5 bases and J by 7 bases, with 15 bases between the two germline ends. Germline assignment: CDR1 MNHEY and CDR2 SMNVEV (reference sequence). The CDR3 covers 14 residues. CDR3 in DNA: TGTGCCAGCAGTGTGAGTTCCGAGGGTAATGAGCAGTTCTTC. This codes for CASSVSSEGNEQFF.

The rearrangement links TRBV6-5 to TRBJ2-1; 12 nucleotides agree with TRBD2. Germline-derived CDR1 and CDR2 are MNHEY and SVGAGI. The CDR3 contains 15 residues. V lost 4 bases to trimming and J lost 7 bases; unmatched junction nucleotides: 5. DNA for the CDR3: TGTGCCAGCAGTTTGACTAGCGGGAGTATAAATGAGCAGTTCTTC. This translates into CASSLTSGSINEQFF.

The V gene is TRBV7-7, the J gene TRBJ2-2; unclear D gene. Germline values: CDR1 SSHAT, CDR2 FNYEAQ (reference sequence). Between the trimmed V and J ends, which lost 0 bases and 0 bases, there was a span of 14 bases. CDR3 size: 18 residues. The CDR3 loop is CASSLAVGLRPNTGELFF. CDR3 in DNA: TGTGCCAGCAGCTTAGCTGTGGGTTTGAGGCCGAACACCGGGGAGCTGTTTTTT.

The V call is TRBV4-1, the J call TRBJ2-7; TRBD2 matches 13 bases. The CDR3 spans 15 residues. Unmatched junction bases numbered 2, after V lost 4 bases and J lost 2 bases. From germline, CDR1 is MGHRA and CDR2 YSYEKL. Written as DNA, the CDR3 is TGCGCCAGCAGCCCAGGACTAGCGGGGGCCTACGAGCAGTACTTC. Translated: CASSPGLAGAYEQYF.

The CDR3 sequence is CASSLNGGPEETQYF. The CDR3 nucleotides read TGTGCCAGCTCCCTCAACGGCGGTCCAGAGGAGACCCAGTACTTC. This chain joins TRBV18 and TRBJ2-5; the D is unclear. CDR3 length: 15 amino acids. CDR1 and CDR2 from the germline V gene are KGHSH and LQKENI. With 6 bases removed from V and 5 bases from J, the gap between germline ends came to 19 bases.

The chain carries TRBV7-2 and TRBJ1-2; TRBD1 aligns across 8 bases. Trimming removed 5 bases from V and 3 bases from J; junction bases left unmatched: 11. CDR1 is SGHTA and CDR2 is FQGNSA in the germline V gene. This CDR3 has 16 amino acids. This chain's CDR3 is CASSNQLKDRDYGYTF. The CDR3 DNA follows: TGTGCCAGCAGCAATCAACTAAAGGACAGGGACTATGGCTACACCTTC.

This chain connects TRBV6-5 to TRBJ1-2; 10 bases are shared with TRBD1. V trimming: 11 bases; J trimming: 11 bases; junction bases outside the gene matches: 17. The CDR3 extends over 14 amino acids. Germline assignment: CDR1 MNHEY and CDR2 SVGAGI. CDR3 nucleotides: TGTGCCTCAAATCGGGCGGGGACAGGGGAAAGGTACACCTTC. Translating gives CASNRAGTGERYTF.

The rearrangement uses TRBV9 and TRBJ2-7, with 7 bases identical to TRBD1. The CDR3 is made up of 15 amino acids. Trimming cost V 4 bases and J 5 bases; bases outside gene matches: 12. In germline, CDR1 is SGDLS, CDR2 YYNGEE. The CDR3 nucleotides are TGTGCCAGCAGCCTCAGGGGACAGTCCGGGGACGAGCAGTACTTC. Translating gives CASSLRGQSGDEQYF. Based on the CDR3 plus reference TRBV9 and TRBJ2-7, the full variable domain is DSGVTQTPKHLITATGQRVTLRCSPRSGDLSVYWYQQSLDQGLQFLIQYYNGEERAKGNILERFSAQQFPDLHSELNLSSLELGDSALYFCASSLRGQSGDEQYFGPGTRLTVT.

The rearrangement links TRBV10-1 to TRBJ2-2; 7 bases agree with TRBD2. The germline gives CDR1 WNHNN, CDR2 SYGVQD (reference sequence). The V gene end was trimmed by 4 bases and the J gene end by 5 bases; junction bases not matched to a gene: 7. This CDR3 region has 15 residues. The CDR3 region has the DNA TGCGCCAGCAGTGGGCCTAGCGGAGTGACCGGGGAGCTGTTTTTT. Translating it yields CASSGPSGVTGELFF.

The chain combines TRBV15 with TRBJ2-5, with D hard to call. The ends were cut back, 0 bases at V and 4 bases at J, with 9 bases in the middle. Germline V gene sequence: CDR1 LNHNV, CDR2 YYDKDF (reference sequence). This CDR3 is built from 14 residues. CDR3: CATSRDRSGETQYF. The DNA for the CDR3 is TGTGCCACCAGCAGAGATCGGTCGGGAGAGACCCAGTACTTC.

This chain links TRBV10-3 with TRBJ1-1; no firm D call. V dropped 7 bases and J dropped 1 base, with 13 bases sitting between them. CDR1 and CDR2 (germline): ENHRY, SYGVKD. The CDR3 covers 14 residues. Here the CDR3 reads CAITLTSGNTEAFF. The DNA of the CDR3 is TGTGCCATCACTCTAACTAGCGGGAACACTGAAGCTTTCTTT.

The genes are TRBV6-6 and TRBJ1-1; possibly TRBD1 for D (5 bases). V lost 2 bases, J lost 4 bases, and 11 bases lay in between. Looked up from germline, CDR1 is MNHNY and CDR2 is SVGAGI (reference sequence). The CDR3 spans 14 residues. The CDR3 DNA sequence: TGTGCCAGCAGTTACCCCCAGGGAACCACTGAAGCTTTCTTT. This sequence encodes CASSYPQGTTEAFF.

The chain joins TRBV6-4 to TRBJ2-1, with 7 bases lining up with TRBD2. Germline V CDR1 and CDR2: MRHNA, SNTAGT. Trimming removed 1 base from V and 10 bases from J; junction bases left unmatched: 16. The CDR3 runs 17 residues. The CDR3 region has the DNA TGTGCCAGCAGTGACTGGTCCCGGGGGGAGAATAGCAGGGAGCAGTTCTTC. It is translated as CASSDWSRGENSREQFF.

The chain employs TRBV7-9 and TRBJ2-1; D might be TRBD2 (6 bases). CDR1 and CDR2 from the germline V gene are SEHNR and FQNEAQ (reference sequence). The CDR3 extends over 16 amino acids. V lost 1 base and J 5 bases, leaving 15 bases between the germline ends. CDR3 in amino acids: CASSLGFLATNNEQFF. The CDR3 nucleotides read TGTGCCAGCAGCTTAGGTTTTCTAGCGACAAACAATGAGCAGTTCTTC.

This clone was observed a single time. The genes are TRBV6-1 and TRBJ1-2; TRBD1 might be the D (6 bases). V shed 3 bases and J shed 4 bases, with 6 bases lying between them. This CDR3 is 12 amino acids long. Germline V gene lookup returns CDR1 MNHNS and CDR2 SASEGT. CDR3 nucleotide sequence: TGTGCCAGCAGTGACAGGGGCTATGGCTACACCTTC. Translation gives CASSDRGYGYTF.

This clone has only one observation. The chain joins TRBV6-1 to TRBJ2-1; 9 nucleotides align to TRBD1. The CDR3 is 15 residues long. Germline V gene sequence: CDR1 MNHNS, CDR2 SASEGT. The V segment lost 4 bases and the J segment 3 bases; nucleotides outside the gene matches: 4. This CDR3 reads CASSGGQGNYNEQFF. CDR3 coding DNA: TGTGCCAGCAGTGGCGGACAGGGGAACTACAATGAGCAGTTCTTC.